One sample yielded the 29 T cell receptor beta chains listed below, sequenced in a study of control samples from healthy donors and cancer patients. The data were produced by immunoSEQ multiplex PCR, yet TCRdb's version contains in-frame clones alone and is incomplete. The sample carries 100,000 to 150,000 clones, roughly 84% recorded once. Specimen: blood. Receptors were obtained from a man aged 35 to 55 in good health.

V gene TRBV24-1 combines with J gene TRBJ2-3; D unclear. This CDR3 has 13 amino acids. Germline values: CDR1 KGHDR, CDR2 SFDVKD. Trimming pared 5 bases from V and 4 bases from J, leaving 9 bases between. The CDR3 reads CATSVAAADTQYF. CDR3 DNA sequence: TGTGCCACCAGTGTTGCTGCTGCAGATACGCAGTATTTT.

V usage is TRBV19 and J usage is TRBJ1-6; TRBD1 matches at 11 bases. Germline V gene lookup returns CDR1 LNHDA and CDR2 SQIVND (reference sequence). V lost 3 bases and J lost 9; bases outside the gene matches: 1. CDR3 size: 14 residues. The CDR3 is CASSMDRGLSPLHF. The CDR3 DNA reads TGTGCCAGTAGTATGGACAGGGGGCTTTCACCCCTCCACTTT.

The chain couples TRBV4-1 to TRBJ2-5, with 10 bases fitting TRBD1. This CDR3 has 18 residues. V lost 0 bases and J lost 5; bases outside the gene matches: 12. CDR1 MGHRA and CDR2 YSYEKL come from the germline V gene. The CDR3 protein is CASSQEFLKLDRGETQYF. As DNA, the CDR3 is TGCGCCAGCAGCCAAGAGTTCCTAAAGCTGGACAGGGGGGAGACCCAGTACTTC.

The DNA of the CDR3 is TGTGCCAGCAGCTTAGGGGGACAGGTCAGCACAGATACGCAGTATTTT. Its translation is CASSLGGQVSTDTQYF. The rearrangement uses TRBV7-9 and TRBJ2-3; 8 bases are a match to TRBD1. CDR3 size: 16 residues. CDR1 SEHNR and CDR2 FQNEAQ come from the germline V gene (reference sequence). Trimming cost V 1 base and J 0 bases; bases outside gene matches: 3. Supplemented by reference TRBV7-9 and TRBJ2-3, the full variable domain reads DTGVSQNPRHKITKRGQNVTFRCDPISEHNRLYWYRQTLGQGPEFLTYFQNEAQLEKSRLLSDRFSAERPKGSFSTLEIQRTEQGDSAMYLCASSLGGQVSTDTQYFGPGTRLTVL.

The gene calls are TRBV11-2 and TRBJ2-1; the D call may be TRBD1 or TRBD2 (5 bases each). Germline CDR1 reads SGHAT; CDR2 reads FQNNGV. Trimming took off 1 base at V and 10 bases at J, with 17 bases between the two ends. This CDR3 comprises 15 residues. This CDR3 reads CASSLVVGVVAEQFF. The DNA of the CDR3 is TGTGCCAGCAGCTTAGTGGTGGGGGTGGTGGCAGAGCAGTTCTTC. Combining the CDR3 with reference TRBV11-2 and TRBJ2-1 gives the whole variable domain EAGVAQSPRYKIIEKRQSVAFWCNPISGHATLYWYQQILGQGPKLLIQFQNNGVVDDSQLPKDRFSAERLKGVDSTLKIQPAKLEDSAVYLCASSLVVGVVAEQFFGPGTRLTVL.

The chain couples TRBV9 to TRBJ1-6; D gene unclear. Per germline, CDR1 SGDLS and CDR2 YYNGEE. The V end was cut by 4 bases, the J end by 10 bases, with 12 bases between. The CDR3 is made up of 13 amino acids. In nucleotides, the CDR3 is TGTGCCAGCAGCCCCCGATGGGAGTCACCCCTCCACTTT. As protein: CASSPRWESPLHF.

Only a few counts were recorded for this clone. The chain uses TRBV7-2 and TRBJ2-2; the D gene is possibly TRBD2 (6 bases). With 5 bases removed from V and 4 bases from J, the gap between germline ends came to 14 bases. This CDR3 is built from 15 residues. In germline, CDR1 is SGHTA, CDR2 FQGNSA. In nucleotides, the CDR3 is TGTGCCAGCAGCCTTTTAGTGACTAGCACCGGGGAGCTGTTTTTT. Protein sequence: CASSLLVTSTGELFF. The full variable domain, completed using reference TRBV7-2 and TRBJ2-2, is GAGVSQSPSNKVTEKGKDVELRCDPISGHTALYWYRQSLGQGLEFLIYFQGNSAPDKSGLPSDRFSAERTGGSVSTLTIQRTQQEDSAVYLCASSLLVTSTGELFFGEGSRLTVL.

This clone was seen only a few times. The J gene is TRBJ1-6, the V gene TRBV4-1; TRBD1 aligns across 7 bases. Germline trimming cut 2 bases from V and 13 bases from J; bases unmatched to any gene: 11. The CDR3 consists of 15 residues. CDR1 is MGHRA and CDR2 is YSYEKL in the germline V gene. CDR3 sequence (DNA): TGCGCCAGCAGCCAACCAGGACAGGTGGGGGTTCCCCTCCACTTT. It yields the protein CASSQPGQVGVPLHF.

The chain combines TRBV5-6 with TRBJ2-6; unclear D gene. The CDR3 runs to 16 residues. V lost 3 bases, J lost 0 bases, and 10 bases lay in between. Germline lookup yields CDR1 SGHDT and CDR2 YYEEEE. CDR3 DNA sequence: TGTGCCAGCAGCTATTACAGCTACTCTGGGGCCAACGTCCTGACTTTC. Translating gives CASSYYSYSGANVLTF.

This chain connects TRBV5-4 to TRBJ1-6; a possible D gene is TRBD1 (6 bases). Germline CDR1 is SGHNT and CDR2 is YYREEE (reference sequence). The CDR3 length is 18 residues. With 0 bases removed from V and 5 bases from J, the gap between germline ends came to 18 bases. The CDR3 sequence is CASSLEIRGAFNNSPLHF. The CDR3 DNA is TGTGCCAGCAGCTTGGAGATTCGGGGGGCCTTTAATAATTCACCCCTCCACTTT.

V and J are TRBV7-8 and TRBJ2-1; unclear D gene. The CDR3 runs 12 residues. The V end lost 2 bases, the J end lost 8 bases, and 7 bases lay between the germline ends. From germline, CDR1 is SGHVS and CDR2 FQNEAQ. CDR3 in amino acids: CASSLNSDEQFF. The CDR3 DNA sequence: TGTGCCAGCAGCTTAAACTCGGATGAGCAGTTCTTC.

This sequence joins TRBV6-5 and TRBJ2-3, with D uncertain. This CDR3 region has 15 residues. Between the trimmed V and J ends, which lost 0 bases and 1 base, there was a span of 8 bases. Germline CDR1 and CDR2: MNHEY and SVGAGI. The CDR3 coding sequence is TGTGCCAGCAGTTACTCGATTAGTGGCACAGATACGCAGTATTTT. Protein product: CASSYSISGTDTQYF.

V is TRBV5-1 and J is TRBJ2-2; D possibly corresponds to TRBD1 (5 bases). The CDR3 spans 17 residues. Germline CDR1 is SGHRS and CDR2 is YFSETQ. V was pared by 6 bases and J by 5 bases, with 23 bases between. CDR3 sequence reads: CASIDGAQGPITGELFF. CDR3 nucleotide sequence: TGCGCCAGCATAGACGGTGCCCAGGGTCCCATTACCGGGGAGCTGTTTTTT.

Worth noting for this clone: This CDR3 is also generated by other DNA sequences in the sample. The gene calls are TRBV7-2 and TRBJ2-7; no clear D. Between the trimmed V and J ends, which lost 2 bases and 0 bases, there was a span of 14 bases. CDR1 and CDR2 (germline): SGHTA, FQGNSA. The CDR3 totals 16 residues. As DNA, the CDR3 is TGTGCCAGCAGCTTAACGGCCGGGCTAAGCTCCTACGAGCAGTACTTC. Translating gives CASSLTAGLSSYEQYF.

The chain uses TRBV4-2 and TRBJ1-1; no reliable D call. The germline gives CDR1 LGHNA, CDR2 YNFKEQ. The CDR3 has 16 amino acids. The germline V and J ends were trimmed by 0 bases and 7 bases, with 18 bases remaining between them. The CDR3 is CASSQDTSGVRGEAFF. CDR3 bases: TGTGCCAGCAGCCAAGATACATCGGGAGTTCGGGGTGAAGCTTTCTTT.

This clone was counted between two and nine times. This chain uses TRBV18 with TRBJ2-1; 7 bases fit TRBD1. Trimming cost V 3 bases and J 5 bases; bases outside gene matches: 4. CDR3 length: 14 residues. Germline V lookup: CDR1 KGHSH, CDR2 LQKENI. DNA of the CDR3: TGTGCCAGCTCACCGGTTCAGGGGGACAATGAGCAGTTCTTC. Protein product: CASSPVQGDNEQFF.

This chain joins TRBV3-1 (or the pseudogene TRBV3-2) and TRBJ1-1, with no clear D. Trimming shortened V by 0 bases and J by 9 bases, and 11 bases separated the two germline ends. The CDR3 is 13 amino acids. Germline V gives CDR1 LGHDT, CDR2 YNNKEL (reference sequence). Here the CDR3 reads CASSQDKASKAFF. CDR3 coding DNA: TGTGCCAGCAGCCAAGACAAGGCCTCGAAAGCTTTCTTT.

V is TRBV3-1 (or the pseudogene TRBV3-2) and J is TRBJ1-6; D perhaps matches TRBD1 (5 bases). Trimming took 4 bases from V and 0 from J, leaving 10 bases between them. The CDR3 consists of 16 residues. Germline CDR1 is LGHDT and CDR2 is YNNKEL (reference sequence). The CDR3 coding sequence is TGTGCCAGCAGCCCTCAGGACACCTCCTATAATTCACCCCTCCACTTT. It yields the protein CASSPQDTSYNSPLHF.

The chain employs TRBV9 and TRBJ2-7; D is undetermined. The CDR3 is 14 amino acids. Trimming cost V 3 bases and J 5 bases, with 15 bases left between them. CDR1 is SGDLS and CDR2 is YYNGEE in the germline V gene. The chain's CDR3 is CASSAPRQFHEQYF. The CDR3, as DNA: TGTGCCAGCAGCGCCCCCAGACAATTCCACGAGCAGTACTTC.

The chain uses TRBV4-3 and TRBJ2-3; D is perhaps TRBD1 (5 bases). Trimming cost V 1 base and J 6 bases, with 17 bases left between them. CDR1 is LGHNA, CDR2 YSLEER, per germline. The CDR3 runs 16 residues. CDR3 region: CASSQGYPPRVDTQYF. The CDR3, as DNA: TGCGCCAGCAGCCAAGGATACCCTCCCAGGGTGGATACGCAGTATTTT.

The V gene is TRBV4-3, the J gene TRBJ2-3, with 9 nucleotides matching TRBD2. Trimming took 0 bases from V and 2 from J; bases not matched to a gene: 9. CDR3 size: 18 residues. CDR1 is LGHNA and CDR2 is YSLEER in the germline V gene. CDR3 residues: CASSQDRRAGGYTDTQYF. The CDR3 DNA is TGCGCCAGCAGCCAAGATCGTCGAGCGGGGGGTTACACAGATACGCAGTATTTT.

The chain employs TRBV6-5 and TRBJ2-7; D remains ambiguous. Per the germline V gene, CDR1 is MNHEY and CDR2 is SVGAGI. The CDR3 is 13 residues long. Trimming pared 6 bases from V and 3 bases from J, leaving 12 bases between. The CDR3 loop is CASRGTGRYEQYF. Here the CDR3 DNA reads TGTGCCAGCAGAGGTACCGGGCGCTACGAGCAGTACTTC.

The chain couples TRBV4-2 to TRBJ1-6, with D unclear. The CDR3 spans 16 residues. With 0 bases removed from V and 7 bases from J, the gap between germline ends came to 13 bases. Per germline, CDR1 LGHNA and CDR2 YNFKEQ. CDR3 in DNA: TGTGCCAGCAGCCAAGACGGGATACCGAAAAATTCACCCCTCCACTTT. Residues: CASSQDGIPKNSPLHF.

The chain carries TRBV7-2 and TRBJ1-2, with 7 positions matching TRBD1. The CDR3 has 15 amino acids. Germline CDR1 and CDR2: SGHTA and FQGNSA. V lost 1 base to trimming and J lost 4 bases; unmatched junction nucleotides: 6. CDR3 residues: CASSLGQGLSYGYTF. The DNA of the CDR3 is TGTGCCAGCAGCTTAGGACAGGGATTAAGCTATGGCTACACCTTC.

The chain combines TRBV9 with TRBJ2-7, with 7 nucleotides matching TRBD1. Looked up from germline, CDR1 is SGDLS and CDR2 is YYNGEE. V lost 3 bases to trimming and J lost 6 bases; unmatched junction nucleotides: 0. CDR3 length: 11 amino acids. The CDR3 DNA follows: TGTGCCAGCAGCGAGGGGGCCGAGCAGTACTTC. Its protein product is CASSEGAEQYF.

This chain joins TRBV7-2 and TRBJ2-2; TRBD1 agrees at 7 bases. Per the germline V gene, CDR1 is SGHTA and CDR2 is FQGNSA. V dropped 7 bases and J dropped 6; count of bases not matched to a gene: 8. The CDR3 has 14 amino acids. CDR3 in amino acids: CASTAWQGAGELFF. CDR3 DNA: TGTGCCAGCACGGCGTGGCAGGGGGCCGGGGAGCTGTTTTTT. Full variable domain (missing parts from reference TRBV7-2 and TRBJ2-2): GAGVSQSPSNKVTEKGKDVELRCDPISGHTALYWYRQSLGQGLEFLIYFQGNSAPDKSGLPSDRFSAERTGGSVSTLTIQRTQQEDSAVYLCASTAWQGAGELFFGEGSRLTVL.

This clone has more than one count but fewer than ten. The V gene is TRBV6-4, the J gene TRBJ2-7; tentative D call: TRBD1 (5 bases). In germline, CDR1 is MRHNA, CDR2 SNTAGT. V dropped 3 bases and J dropped 0 bases, with 9 bases sitting between them. The CDR3 runs to 14 residues. The CDR3 DNA follows: TGTGCCAGCAGTGAAGGGGCGACCTCCTACGAGCAGTACTTC. As protein: CASSEGATSYEQYF.

The chain has TRBV7-2 and TRBJ1-6, with unresolved D. The CDR3 has 16 amino acids. Trimming took 5 bases from V and 4 from J, leaving 15 bases between them. Germline CDR1 SGHTA, CDR2 FQGNSA. The DNA of the CDR3 is TGTGCCAGCAGCCGTACGTGGGTGTCTTATAATTCACCCCTCCACTTT. Its translation: CASSRTWVSYNSPLHF.

The chain recombines TRBV7-2 with TRBJ2-3; no reliable D call. Germline CDR1 is SGHTA and CDR2 is FQGNSA. The length of the CDR3 is 14 residues. Trimming removed 8 bases from V and 3 bases from J, with 15 bases in between. The DNA for the CDR3 is TGTGCCAGCGGGGTCGGGTTTGGGACAGATACGCAGTATTTT. Translation gives CASGVGFGTDTQYF.